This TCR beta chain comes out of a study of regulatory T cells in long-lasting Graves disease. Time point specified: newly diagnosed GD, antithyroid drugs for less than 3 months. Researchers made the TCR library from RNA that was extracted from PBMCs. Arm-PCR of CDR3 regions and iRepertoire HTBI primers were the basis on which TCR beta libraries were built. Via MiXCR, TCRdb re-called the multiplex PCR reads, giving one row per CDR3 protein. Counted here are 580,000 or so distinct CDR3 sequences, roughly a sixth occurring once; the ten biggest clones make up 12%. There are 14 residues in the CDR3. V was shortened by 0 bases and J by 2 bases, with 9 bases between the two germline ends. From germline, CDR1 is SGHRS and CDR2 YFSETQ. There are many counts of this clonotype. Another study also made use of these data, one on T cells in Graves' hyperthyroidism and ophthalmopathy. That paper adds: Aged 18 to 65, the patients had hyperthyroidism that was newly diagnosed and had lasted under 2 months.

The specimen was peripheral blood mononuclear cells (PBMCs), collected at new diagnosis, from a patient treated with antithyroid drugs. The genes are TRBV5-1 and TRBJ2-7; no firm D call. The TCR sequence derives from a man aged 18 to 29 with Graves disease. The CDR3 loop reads CASSLAPQPYEQYF. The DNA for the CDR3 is TGCGCCAGCAGCTTGGCCCCGCAGCCCTACGAGCAGTACTTC. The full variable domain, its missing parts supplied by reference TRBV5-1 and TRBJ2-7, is KAGVTQTPRYLIKTRGQQVTLSCSPISGHRSVSWYQQTPGQGLQFLFEYFSETQRNKGNFPGRFSGRQFSNSRSEMNVSTLELGDSALYLCASSLAPQPYEQYFGPGTRLTVT.